This T cell receptor beta chain stems from a study of early stage breast cancer tumors. Study information: About 80% of the 16 invasive tumors were ER+, PR+ and HER2-.

With regard to this clone: Its antigen is as yet unknown.

Each sample had two DNA replicates, around 0.53 ug blood or 1.5 ug tissue. Sequencing was performed with immunoSEQ multiplex PCR; in TCRdb, only in-frame clones are kept and a portion is missing. The sample records around 50,000 clones, roughly 80% being singletons. The study, taken as a whole, reports: Chain pairing and CD4, CD8 or FOXP3 expression were not captured. Blood repertoires resembled normal breast more than tumor.

CDR1 SGDLS and CDR2 YYNGEE come from the germline V gene. The CDR3 runs 15 residues. V lost 4 bases to trimming and J lost 0 bases, with 12 bases between them. The sequence was obtained from a person between 50 and 60 years old with breast cancer. Specimen: blood. The chain recombines TRBV9 with TRBJ2-3, with D maybe TRBD2 (7 bases). The CDR3 nucleotides are TGTGCCAGCAGCCTGGGGGGGGGCAGCACAGATACGCAGTATTTT. Its translation is CASSLGGGSTDTQYF.